These 30 T cell receptor beta chains share one sample of origin, sequenced in a study of shared clonotypes between healthy human individuals (dated by TCRdb to the early 2020s). Library preparation was by the immunoSEQ multiplex PCR assay. TCRdb took this table from immuneACCESS and kept in-frame rearrangements with V and J called. Such tables lack part of the clones; where checked against another copy, unresolved V genes explain under half of the gap, and the rest is unexplained. The sample records fewer than 1.4 million clones, 75% to 80% of which are singletons. The ten most abundant clones make up 0.55% to 0.7% of the sample. Material for sequencing was memory CD4+ T cells from PBMCs. Interpreted using the paper, the cell subset or site label stands for: CD45RA-negative fraction. Source of these receptors: a man in his late teens or twenties in good health. Some clones in this sample may be carry-over from other donors' samples.

This sequence joins TRBV5-6 and TRBJ2-1; no firm D call. Trimming pared 4 bases from V and 4 bases from J, leaving 15 bases between. The CDR3 is 15 amino acids. Germline V lookup: CDR1 SGHDT, CDR2 YYEEEE. CDR3 protein: CASSGGRPLYNEQFF. In DNA form, the CDR3 reads TGTGCCAGCAGCGGTGGTAGACCCCTTTACAATGAGCAGTTCTTC.

This sequence joins TRBV9 and TRBJ2-7; weak D call: TRBD2 (6 bases). This CDR3 spans 15 amino acids. Deletions cut 3 bases from V and 1 base from J, with 14 bases between. From germline, CDR1 is SGDLS and CDR2 YYNGEE. CDR3 in DNA: TGTGCCAGCAGCGCGCGACTAGGGGAGTCCTACGAGCAGTACTTC. Residues: CASSARLGESYEQYF.

The V call is TRBV10-3, the J call TRBJ2-2, with 7 bases identical to TRBD1. The CDR3 sequence is 13 residues long. Unmatched junction bases numbered 2, after V lost 3 bases and J lost 7 bases. Germline loops: CDR1 ENHRY, CDR2 SYGVKD. The CDR3 DNA reads TGTGCCATCAGTGAACAGGGGCACGGGGAGCTGTTTTTT. This sequence encodes CAISEQGHGELFF.

The chain combines TRBV28 with TRBJ2-7; D is possibly TRBD1 or TRBD2 (5 bases each). The CDR3 has 16 amino acids. CDR1 and CDR2 from the germline V gene are MDHEN and SYDVKM. V lost 6 bases and J lost 1, with 19 bases in between. The chain's CDR3 is CASSVTTGTISYEQYF. CDR3 in DNA: TGTGCCAGCAGCGTAACAACCGGGACGATTTCCTACGAGCAGTACTTC. Looking up the rest from reference TRBV28 and TRBJ2-7 gives the full variable domain: DVKVTQSSRYLVKRTGEKVFLECVQDMDHENMFWYRQDPGLGLRLIYFSYDVKMKEKGDIPEGYSVSREKKERFSLILESASTNQTSMYLCASSVTTGTISYEQYFGPGTRLTVT.

This clone was picked up a small number of times. This chain connects TRBV6-1 to TRBJ2-7; TRBD2 agrees at 11 bases. This CDR3 has 16 amino acids. J lost 3 bases, V lost 3 bases, and 7 bases had no gene match. The germline gives CDR1 MNHNS, CDR2 SASEGT. The CDR3 is CASSDLAGGLNYEQYF. In DNA form, the CDR3 reads TGTGCCAGCAGTGATCTAGCGGGAGGACTAAACTACGAGCAGTACTTC.

With regard to this clone: Other DNA sequences within the sample encode an identical CDR3. V gene TRBV5-6 combines with J gene TRBJ2-5; D is perhaps TRBD2 (5 bases). The V end was cut by 3 bases, the J end by 4 bases, with 10 bases between. CDR1 is SGHDT and CDR2 is YYEEEE in the germline V gene. There are 13 residues in the CDR3. CDR3 sequence reads: CASSSGSGETQYF. The CDR3 nucleotides are TGTGCCAGCAGCTCGGGGAGCGGAGAGACCCAGTACTTC.

The chain joins TRBV19 to TRBJ1-1; tentative D call: TRBD1 (5 bases). The germline gives CDR1 LNHDA, CDR2 SQIVND (reference sequence). V was trimmed by 3 bases and J by 1 base, leaving 9 bases between them. This CDR3 comprises 14 residues. The chain's CDR3 is CASSMGRRNTEAFF. The CDR3 nucleotides are TGTGCCAGTAGTATGGGGCGCAGGAACACTGAAGCTTTCTTT.

The rearrangement links TRBV4-3 to TRBJ2-7, with TRBD2 matching 10 bases. The J segment lost 4 bases and the V segment lost 1 base, leaving 7 bases of the junction unmatched. The CDR3 is 16 residues long. Germline values: CDR1 LGHNA, CDR2 YSLEER. The CDR3, as DNA: TGCGCCAGCAGCCAAGCGGACGGACTAGCGGCGTACGAGCAGTACTTC. As protein: CASSQADGLAAYEQYF.

V and J are TRBV5-6 and TRBJ2-7; 7 nucleotides agree with TRBD2. J lost 7 bases, V lost 3 bases, and 7 bases had no gene match. The germline gives CDR1 SGHDT, CDR2 YYEEEE. The CDR3 extends over 13 amino acids. CDR3 sequence reads: CASSSRRGGEQYF. The DNA of the CDR3 is TGTGCCAGCAGCTCCCGGCGGGGAGGGGAGCAGTACTTC. Complete variable domain (other parts from reference TRBV5-6 and TRBJ2-7): DAGVTQSPTHLIKTRGQQVTLRCSPKSGHDTVSWYQQALGQGPQFIFQYYEEEERQRGNFPDRFSGHQFPNYSSELNVNALLLGDSALYLCASSSRRGGEQYFGPGTRLTVT.

This clone was counted only a few times. The chain uses TRBV5-1 and TRBJ2-4; 8 bases line up with TRBD2. V lost 0 bases, J lost 9 bases, and 8 bases stayed unmatched. The CDR3 is 15 amino acids. Germline V CDR1 and CDR2: SGHRS, YFSETQ. The CDR3 DNA sequence: TGCGCCAGCAGCTTGGAGAGCGGGAGTGCGAGCATTCAGTACTTC. This sequence encodes CASSLESGSASIQYF.

This sequence joins TRBV19 and TRBJ2-7; D tentatively fits TRBD1 or TRBD2 (5 bases each). Germline-derived CDR1 and CDR2 are LNHDA and SQIVND (reference sequence). The CDR3 runs 15 residues. The V gene lost 5 bases and the J gene lost 1 base, with 15 bases spanning the gap. CDR3 protein: CASSVPGPVSYEQYF. CDR3 sequence (DNA): TGTGCCAGTAGTGTTCCGGGACCGGTGTCCTACGAGCAGTACTTC.

This chain connects TRBV11-1 to TRBJ2-2; 11 nucleotides align to TRBD2. Germline CDR1 reads SGHAT; CDR2 reads FQDESV (reference sequence). The CDR3 has 15 residues. V trimming: 5 bases; J trimming: 5 bases; junction bases outside the gene matches: 4. The CDR3 reads CASSRTSGPTGELFF. The CDR3 coding sequence is TGTGCCAGCAGCCGGACTAGCGGGCCGACCGGGGAGCTGTTTTTT. The full variable domain, its missing parts supplied by reference TRBV11-1 and TRBJ2-2, is EAEVAQSPRYKITEKSQAVAFWCDPISGHATLYWYRQILGQGPELLVQFQDESVVDDSQLPKDRFSAERLKGVDSTLKIQPAELGDSAMYLCASSRTSGPTGELFFGEGSRLTVL.

The chain links TRBV7-2 to TRBJ1-1; D gene unclear. CDR3 length: 13 residues. V was shortened by 5 bases and J by 0 bases, with 7 bases between the two germline ends. Germline CDR1 and CDR2: SGHTA and FQGNSA. As DNA, the CDR3 is TGTGCCAGCAGCCGCAGCATGAACACTGAAGCTTTCTTT. This translates into CASSRSMNTEAFF.

Comment on this clone: One junction end does not reproduce the germline sequence, and a read error may be involved. This rearrangement joins TRBV11-2 to TRBJ2-1, with 7 bases fitting TRBD2. This CDR3 has 12 residues. The germline CDR1 and CDR2 sequences are SGHAT and FQNNGV. The CDR3 region is CASKGGGRGLVF. CDR3 DNA sequence: TGTGCCAGCAAGGGCGGCGGGAGAGGCCTCGTCTTC.

As regards this clone: A single base separates this from a much larger clone, so it may be a read error. A read error is likely, as this CDR3 ends without the conserved phenylalanine or tryptophan. V usage is TRBV7-3 and J usage is TRBJ1-1, with a possible D match to TRBD1 (6 bases). This CDR3 is built from 14 residues. The germline V gene encodes CDR1 SGHTA and CDR2 FQGTGA. Trimming removed 5 bases from V and 7 bases from J, with 17 bases in between. The CDR3 DNA is TGTGCCAGCAGCGCACAGGGTAGGGGTGGTGAAGCTTTCCTT. Protein product: CASSAQGRGGEAFL.

The V gene is TRBV7-9, the J gene TRBJ1-4, with D possibly being TRBD1 (6 bases). The V gene's germline CDR1 is SEHNR and CDR2 FQNEAQ (reference sequence). The V end lost 1 base, the J end lost 7 bases, and 10 bases lay between the germline ends. The CDR3 runs to 14 residues. The CDR3: CASSLDRVGEKLFF. CDR3 nucleotides: TGTGCCAGCAGCTTAGACAGGGTCGGTGAAAAACTGTTTTTT.

This clone was seen a few times. V gene TRBV7-9 combines with J gene TRBJ2-1; D is undetermined. Trimming removed 1 base from V and 8 bases from J, with 9 bases in between. The CDR3 spans 13 residues. Germline V gene lookup returns CDR1 SEHNR and CDR2 FQNEAQ (reference sequence). DNA for the CDR3: TGTGCCAGCAGCTTAGGCGAGCGCCATGAGCAGTTCTTC. This gives the protein CASSLGERHEQFF. Looking up the rest from reference TRBV7-9 and TRBJ2-1 gives the full variable domain: DTGVSQNPRHKITKRGQNVTFRCDPISEHNRLYWYRQTLGQGPEFLTYFQNEAQLEKSRLLSDRFSAERPKGSFSTLEIQRTEQGDSAMYLCASSLGERHEQFFGPGTRLTVL.

The chain has TRBV19 and TRBJ2-3; D perhaps matches TRBD2 (6 bases). The CDR3 has 12 amino acids. The germline V gene has CDR1 LNHDA and CDR2 SQIVND (reference sequence). Trimming left V 3 bases short and J 7 bases short, with 8 bases between. This CDR3 is CASSIGGYTQYF. CDR3 DNA: TGTGCCAGTAGTATTGGAGGGTATACGCAGTATTTT.

This clone showed up just once. The genes are TRBV5-4 and TRBJ2-7; 8 bases agree with TRBD2. Trimming took 4 bases from V and 4 from J; bases not matched to a gene: 10. The germline V gene has CDR1 SGHNT and CDR2 YYREEE (reference sequence). This CDR3 contains 15 residues. CDR3 protein: CASSPSGGLAYEQYF. In DNA form, the CDR3 reads TGTGCCAGCAGCCCTTCGGGTGGACTAGCTTACGAGCAGTACTTC.

V and J are TRBV6-6 and TRBJ2-7; 9 bases match TRBD1. CDR3 length: 14 residues. The ends lost 5 bases at V and 4 bases at J; junction bases unmatched: 6. CDR1 and CDR2 (germline): MNHNY, SVGAGI (reference sequence). The CDR3 bases are TGTGCCAGCAGTCGCGGGACAGGGACGTACGAGCAGTACTTC. This encodes CASSRGTGTYEQYF.

The chain uses TRBV5-1 and TRBJ2-7, with 9 bases that match TRBD1. V lost 1 base to trimming and J lost 5 bases; unmatched junction nucleotides: 7. CDR1 SGHRS and CDR2 YFSETQ come from the germline V gene. The CDR3 length is 15 residues. The CDR3 region is CASSLFGTGQDEQYF. The CDR3 DNA is TGCGCCAGCAGCTTGTTCGGGACAGGGCAGGACGAGCAGTACTTC.

The V call is TRBV4-1, the J call TRBJ2-5; TRBD1 matches 8 bases. The CDR3 covers 14 residues. Germline loops: CDR1 MGHRA, CDR2 YSYEKL. Trimming took 4 bases from V and 1 from J; bases not matched to a gene: 2. CDR3 nucleotides: TGCGCCAGCAGCCGAACAGGGGGCCAAGAGACCCAGTACTTC. This gives the protein CASSRTGGQETQYF.

The chain links TRBV4-3 to TRBJ2-3; D might be TRBD2 (6 bases). Trimming cost V 0 bases and J 6 bases, with 16 bases left between them. Looked up from germline, CDR1 is LGHNA and CDR2 is YSLEER. CDR3 length: 16 amino acids. The DNA for the CDR3 is TGCGCCAGCAGCCAAGATCTCACTAGCTTCGGGGATACGCAGTATTTT. Amino acids: CASSQDLTSFGDTQYF.

V is TRBV4-1 and J is TRBJ1-1; D perhaps matches TRBD1 (6 bases). This CDR3 is 15 amino acids long. CDR1 is MGHRA and CDR2 is YSYEKL in the germline V gene. The germline V and J ends were trimmed by 0 bases and 3 bases, with 11 bases remaining between them. The CDR3 here is CASSQDSGGHTEAFF. The CDR3 region has the DNA TGCGCCAGCAGCCAAGATTCCGGGGGGCACACTGAAGCTTTCTTT.

The rearrangement uses TRBV10-3 and TRBJ2-7, with 7 positions matching TRBD1. Germline trimming cut 6 bases from V and 5 bases from J; bases unmatched to any gene: 4. Germline V gene sequence: CDR1 ENHRY, CDR2 SYGVKD. The CDR3 totals 12 residues. CDR3 protein: CAISDRANEQYF. CDR3 sequence (DNA): TGTGCCATCAGCGACAGGGCCAACGAGCAGTACTTC.

The chain carries TRBV27 and TRBJ1-2; 7 nucleotides line up with TRBD1. Losses at the gene ends were 8 bases for V and 9 bases for J; bases not matched to a gene: 12. CDR3 length: 13 amino acids. In germline, CDR1 is MNHEY, CDR2 SMNVEV (reference sequence). For the CDR3, the DNA is TGTGCCAGCGCCAGGACAGGTCCTCGAAGCTACACCTTC. It codes for CASARTGPRSYTF.

The chain recombines TRBV7-3 with TRBJ1-5; D gene unclear. V was cut by 9 bases and J by 6 bases, with 12 bases left in between. This CDR3 is built from 12 residues. Germline V lookup: CDR1 SGHTA, CDR2 FQGTGA. CDR3 coding DNA: TGTGCCAGTCTTACTTCGGGTCAGCCCCAGCATTTT. Protein product: CASLTSGQPQHF.

This chain connects TRBV6-1 to TRBJ2-7; D might be TRBD1 (5 bases). Trimming cost V 7 bases and J 2 bases, with 9 bases left between them. From germline, CDR1 is MNHNS and CDR2 SASEGT. This CDR3 spans 12 amino acids. This chain's CDR3 is CASTETAYEQYF. CDR3 bases: TGTGCCAGCACCGAGACAGCCTACGAGCAGTACTTC.

This chain links TRBV21-1 with TRBJ2-2. TRBV21-1 is termed a pseudogene. The length of the CDR3 is 15 residues. The CDR3 DNA reads TGTGCCAGCATATCAAAGGACGGAGACACCGGGGAGCTGTTTTTT. Its protein product is CASISKDGDTGELFF.

The chain carries TRBV20-1 and TRBJ1-5; perhaps TRBD1 as D (6 bases). The CDR3 spans 11 residues. Per the germline V gene, CDR1 is DFQATT and CDR2 is SNEGSKA (reference sequence). The CDR3 region is CSIGTTDRRHF. In DNA form, the CDR3 reads TGCAGCATCGGGACAACTGACCGGAGGCATTTT.